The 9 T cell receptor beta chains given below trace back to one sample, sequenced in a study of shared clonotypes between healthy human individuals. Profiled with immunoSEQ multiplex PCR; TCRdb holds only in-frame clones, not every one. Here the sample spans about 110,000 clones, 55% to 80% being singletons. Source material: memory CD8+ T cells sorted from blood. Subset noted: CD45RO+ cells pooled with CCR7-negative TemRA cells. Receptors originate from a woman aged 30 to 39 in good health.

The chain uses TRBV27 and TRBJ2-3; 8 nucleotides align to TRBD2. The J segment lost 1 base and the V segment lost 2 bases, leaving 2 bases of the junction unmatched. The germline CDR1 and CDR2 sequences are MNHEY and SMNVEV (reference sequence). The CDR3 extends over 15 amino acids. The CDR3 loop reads CASSLTGGGTDTQYF. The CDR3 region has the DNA TGTGCCAGCAGTTTAACGGGAGGGGGCACAGATACGCAGTATTTT.

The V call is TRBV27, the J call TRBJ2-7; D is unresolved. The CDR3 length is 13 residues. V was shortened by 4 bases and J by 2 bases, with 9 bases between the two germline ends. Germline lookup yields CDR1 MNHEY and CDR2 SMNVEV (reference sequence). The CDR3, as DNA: TGTGCCAGCAGTTCTAACCCCCCCTACGAGCAGTACTTC. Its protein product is CASSSNPPYEQYF.

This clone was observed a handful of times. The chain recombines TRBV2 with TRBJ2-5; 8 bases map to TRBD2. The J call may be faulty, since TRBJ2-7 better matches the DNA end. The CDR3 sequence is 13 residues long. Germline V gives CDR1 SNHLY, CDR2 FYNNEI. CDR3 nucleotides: TGTGCCAGCAGTGCGGGACTAGCCTACGAGCAGTACTTC. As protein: CASSAGLAYEQYF.

The CDR3 DNA reads as TGCGCCAGCAGTTCAGATCTCTCTGGAAACACCATATATTTT. Amino acids: CASSSDLSGNTIYF. This sequence joins TRBV5-1 and TRBJ1-3; the D is unclear. The CDR3 consists of 14 residues. Between the trimmed V and J ends, which lost 5 bases and 0 bases, there was a span of 9 bases. CDR1 and CDR2 from the germline V gene are SGHRS and YFSETQ.

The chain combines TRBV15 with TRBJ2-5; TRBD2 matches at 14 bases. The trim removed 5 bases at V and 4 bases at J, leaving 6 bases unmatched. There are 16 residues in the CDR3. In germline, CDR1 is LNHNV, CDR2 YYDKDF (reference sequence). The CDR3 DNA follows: TGTGCCACCAGCGTCCGACTAGCGGGAGGGCCAGAGACCCAGTACTTC. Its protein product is CATSVRLAGGPETQYF.

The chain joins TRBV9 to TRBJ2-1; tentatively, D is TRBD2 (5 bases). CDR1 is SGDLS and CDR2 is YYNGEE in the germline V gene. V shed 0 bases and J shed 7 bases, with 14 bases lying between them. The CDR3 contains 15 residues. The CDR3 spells CASSVGRKRTNEQFF. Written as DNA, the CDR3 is TGTGCCAGCAGCGTAGGGAGGAAGAGGACGAATGAGCAGTTCTTC.

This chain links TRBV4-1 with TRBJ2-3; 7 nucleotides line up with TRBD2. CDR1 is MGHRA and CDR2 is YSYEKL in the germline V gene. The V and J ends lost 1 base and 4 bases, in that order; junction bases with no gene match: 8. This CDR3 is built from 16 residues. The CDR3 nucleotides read TGCGCCAGCAGCCAAGTCGGTGCGGGAGATGCAGATACGCAGTATTTT. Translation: CASSQVGAGDADTQYF.

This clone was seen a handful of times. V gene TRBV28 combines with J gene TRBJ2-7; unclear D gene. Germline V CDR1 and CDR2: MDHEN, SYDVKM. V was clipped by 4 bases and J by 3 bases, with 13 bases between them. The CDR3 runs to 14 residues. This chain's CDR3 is CASSSLRALYEQYF. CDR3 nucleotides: TGTGCCAGCAGTTCCCTCAGAGCACTCTACGAGCAGTACTTC. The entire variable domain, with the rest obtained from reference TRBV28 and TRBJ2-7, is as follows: DVKVTQSSRYLVKRTGEKVFLECVQDMDHENMFWYRQDPGLGLRLIYFSYDVKMKEKGDIPEGYSVSREKKERFSLILESASTNQTSMYLCASSSLRALYEQYFGPGTRLTVT.

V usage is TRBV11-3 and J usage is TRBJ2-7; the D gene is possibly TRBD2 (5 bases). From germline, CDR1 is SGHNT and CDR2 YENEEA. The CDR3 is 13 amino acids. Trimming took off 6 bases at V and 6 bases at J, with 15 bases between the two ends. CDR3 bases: TGTGCCAGCAGTTGGACTCAGGCGGGCGAGCAGTACTTC. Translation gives CASSWTQAGEQYF.